The present TCR beta chain was sequenced within a study of shared clonotypes between healthy human individuals. V dropped 5 bases and J dropped 3 bases, with 10 bases sitting between them. Per germline, CDR1 SEHNR and CDR2 FQNEAQ (reference sequence). This CDR3 has 13 residues. Method: immunoSEQ multiplex PCR; TCRdb's copy keeps in-frame clones and lacks some. This sample has about 2.4 million clones; 93% occur once, and the top ten carry 0.36%. Comment on this clone: Its specificity is not known.

Study results and caveats: At large depth, rarefaction still showed sorted-subset sequencing to be incomplete.

V and J are TRBV7-9 and TRBJ1-1, with D possibly being TRBD1 (5 bases). Sequenced sample: naive CD4+ T cells from PBMCs. Subset indicated: CD45RA+ positively selected. This receptor was identified in a man aged 18 to 29 in good health. Some clones in this sample may be carry-over from other donors' samples. The CDR3 DNA reads TGTGCCAGCAGCATAGGAGGGGACACTGAAGCTTTCTTT. Amino acids: CASSIGGDTEAFF.